A single sample gave rise to the 20 T cell receptor beta chains below, sequenced in a study of T-cell reconstitution after alpha-beta-depleted transplantation in children. A TCRbeta library incorporating unique molecular identifiers was prepared. TCRdb redid the calling of the PCR reads with MiXCR, one entry per CDR3 protein. The data contain 800,000 to 1,000,000 distinct CDR3 sequences, roughly 29% of them singletons. The sample in question was PBMCs, mostly from graft donor cells, obtained 360 days after TCRalphabeta/CD19-depleted stem cell transplant. These receptors all come from a boy under three years old who had a stem cell transplant for SCID, so the T cells may come from the graft donor.

The chain has TRBV5-6 and TRBJ2-1; D may be TRBD1 (6 bases). Trimming cost V 0 bases and J 4 bases, with 8 bases left between them. The CDR3 has 14 residues. Germline V gene lookup returns CDR1 SGHDT and CDR2 YYEEEE. The CDR3 bases are TGTGCCAGCAGCTTGGTGGACAGATACAATGAGCAGTTCTTC. This encodes CASSLVDRYNEQFF.

This clonotype was counted between two and nine times. J is TRBJ1-1 and V is TRBV5-5; D gene uncertain. Germline V gene lookup returns CDR1 SGHKS and CDR2 YYEKEE (reference sequence). V shed 2 bases and J shed 7 bases, with 12 bases lying between them. The CDR3 loop spans 13 amino acids. Written as DNA, the CDR3 is TGTGCCAGCAGCTTCCCTACTACGGTTGAAGCTTTCTTT. Its translation: CASSFPTTVEAFF.

Ten or more counts support this clonotype. The chain links TRBV29-1 to TRBJ1-1; TRBD1 might be the D (5 bases). The CDR3 covers 13 residues. V was pared by 8 bases and J by 0 bases, with 13 bases between. Per the germline V gene, CDR1 is SQVTM and CDR2 is ANQGSEA. CDR3 nucleotides: TGCAGCTACAAGAGGACAATGAACACTGAAGCTTTCTTT. Amino acids: CSYKRTMNTEAFF.

The J gene is TRBJ2-7, the V gene TRBV24-1, with 7 positions matching TRBD2. Germline loops: CDR1 KGHDR, CDR2 SFDVKD. Unmatched junction bases numbered 14, after V lost 4 bases and J lost 3 bases. CDR3 size: 17 residues. DNA of the CDR3: TGTGCCACCAGTGACCCTAGGGACTACCGGGACGACTACGAGCAGTACTTC. It translates to CATSDPRDYRDDYEQYF.

This clonotype was recorded many times. An end of the junction differs from the germline gene, which may be a read error. The rearrangement joins TRBV5-1 to TRBJ2-1; D unclear. The length of the CDR3 is 14 residues. CDR1 and CDR2 from the germline V gene are SGHRS and YFSETQ. The CDR3 loop reads CASSLGGSYNEQFF. CDR3 sequence (DNA): TGTGCCAGCAGTTTAGGTGGTTCCTACAATGAGCAGTTCTTC.

The chain joins TRBV4-1 to TRBJ2-1; 10 nucleotides agree with TRBD2. This CDR3 contains 17 residues. V gave up 1 base and J gave up 9 bases; unmatched junction bases: 12. Germline assignment: CDR1 MGHRA and CDR2 YSYEKL. This CDR3 reads CASSQGPSGGPVGEQFF. The CDR3 DNA is TGCGCCAGCAGCCAAGGTCCTAGCGGGGGCCCAGTAGGTGAGCAGTTCTTC.

This clonotype has only a few counts. The chain couples TRBV7-8 to TRBJ2-1; unclear D gene. The CDR3 runs to 14 residues. The germline CDR1 and CDR2 sequences are SGHVS and FQNEAQ. Trimming cost V 5 bases and J 1 base, with 9 bases left between them. The CDR3 DNA reads as TGTGCCAGCAGCCCCGACTGGTCCTACAATGAGCAGTTCTTC. The encoded protein is CASSPDWSYNEQFF.

This clonotype was counted between two and nine times. This chain joins TRBV3-1 and TRBJ1-1; D not resolved. Germline V gene data show CDR1 as LGHDT and CDR2 as YNNKEL (reference sequence). The length of the CDR3 is 12 residues. V gave up 0 bases and J gave up 7 bases, with 6 bases separating them. The CDR3 coding sequence is TGTGCCAGCAGCCAAGATCAGATTGAAGCTTTCTTT. Protein product: CASSQDQIEAFF.

Only one count was recorded for this clonotype. The chain carries TRBV11-2 and TRBJ1-6, with 9 bases that match TRBD1. Germline V CDR1 and CDR2: SGHAT, FQNNGV. V was clipped by 5 bases and J by 9 bases; unmatched bases: 8. This CDR3 has 15 residues. The CDR3 nucleotides read TGTGCCAGCAGCGAAGGGGGACAGGGAGGTTCACCCCTCCACTTT. Protein sequence: CASSEGGQGGSPLHF.

This clonotype has a handful of counts. V gene TRBV20-1 combines with J gene TRBJ1-1, with no clear D. This CDR3 has 14 residues. The V end was cut by 0 bases, the J end by 6 bases, with 14 bases between. CDR1 and CDR2 from the germline V gene are DFQATT and SNEGSKA (reference sequence). DNA of the CDR3: TGCAGTGCTAGAGATCCAGGAGGTTTCGCTGAAGCTTTCTTT. Residues: CSARDPGGFAEAFF.

There are a few counts of this clonotype. The CDR3 spells CSVAGTGNTIYF. The DNA for the CDR3 is TGCAGCGTTGCGGGCACTGGAAACACCATATATTTT. This rearrangement joins TRBV29-1 to TRBJ1-3; D gene unclear. The CDR3 length is 12 residues. Trimming removed 4 bases at V and 2 bases at J, with 6 bases between. Germline CDR1 reads SQVTM; CDR2 reads ANQGSEA.

This clonotype was seen more than once but under ten times. This chain joins TRBV20-1 and TRBJ2-5, with D perhaps matching TRBD2 (5 bases). Germline lookup yields CDR1 DFQATT and CDR2 SNEGSKA (reference sequence). Trimming stripped 1 base from V and 1 base from J, with 13 bases between. The CDR3 has 15 residues. CDR3 coding DNA: TGCAGTGCTAGAGTTGGAGGAGCTATCCAAGAGACCCAGTACTTC. Its protein product is CSARVGGAIQETQYF.

V and J are TRBV5-1 and TRBJ1-2, with a weak D call TRBD1 (5 bases). V was clipped by 4 bases and J by 4 bases, with 14 bases between them. This CDR3 comprises 14 residues. Germline CDR1 reads SGHRS; CDR2 reads YFSETQ. The CDR3 spells CASSLLEGTYGYTF. CDR3 sequence (DNA): TGCGCCAGCAGCCTCCTAGAAGGGACCTATGGCTACACCTTC.

This clonotype was counted only a few times. CDR3 protein: CASSQVGATGELFF. The CDR3 DNA reads as TGCGCCAGCAGCCAAGTAGGGGCCACCGGGGAGCTGTTTTTT. The chain joins TRBV4-1 to TRBJ2-2, with a possible D match to TRBD1 (5 bases). Germline V gene data show CDR1 as MGHRA and CDR2 as YSYEKL. The CDR3 is made up of 14 amino acids. Between the trimmed V and J ends, which lost 1 base and 4 bases, there was a span of 7 bases.

There are a few counts of this clonotype. The chain employs TRBV12-3 or TRBV12-4 and TRBJ2-5; 9 bases fit TRBD1. There are 14 residues in the CDR3. The ends lost 2 bases at V and 6 bases at J; junction bases unmatched: 4. CDR3 protein: CASSLPTGGKTQYF. CDR3 in DNA: TGTGCCAGCAGTTTACCGACAGGGGGGAAGACCCAGTACTTC.

The V call is TRBV12-3 or TRBV12-4, the J call TRBJ2-7; D uncertain. The CDR3 contains 12 residues. The V gene lost 3 bases and the J gene lost 7 bases, with 10 bases spanning the gap. This CDR3 is CASSFAPFEQYF. The CDR3 region has the DNA TGTGCCAGCAGTTTCGCACCTTTTGAGCAGTACTTC.

The genes are TRBV6-5 and TRBJ1-5; D is unclear. The CDR3 totals 12 residues. Trimming took 4 bases from V and 6 from J, leaving 7 bases between them. The V gene's germline CDR1 is MNHEY and CDR2 SVGAGI. CDR3 protein: CASSSLVQPQHF. The CDR3 region has the DNA TGTGCCAGCAGTTCTTTGGTTCAGCCCCAGCATTTT.

This chain links TRBV5-5 with TRBJ2-5; TRBD1 agrees at 8 bases. The trim removed 4 bases at V and 2 bases at J, leaving 4 bases unmatched. Germline V gives CDR1 SGHKS, CDR2 YYEKEE (reference sequence). This CDR3 contains 14 residues. The DNA of the CDR3 is TGTGCCAGCAGCGGGCGGACAGGGCAAGAGACCCAGTACTTC. This translates into CASSGRTGQETQYF.

V gene TRBV20-1 combines with J gene TRBJ2-3, with D possibly being TRBD2 (5 bases). V lost 0 bases, J lost 4 bases, and 11 bases lay in between. Looked up from germline, CDR1 is DFQATT and CDR2 is SNEGSKA (reference sequence). The CDR3 consists of 14 residues. CDR3 sequence (DNA): TGCAGTGCTAGAGATAGAGCGAGGGCAGATACGCAGTATTTT. It codes for CSARDRARADTQYF.

This clonotype appeared a few times. This sequence joins TRBV5-1 and TRBJ2-1; 13 bases match TRBD2. Germline V gene data show CDR1 as SGHRS and CDR2 as YFSETQ. The V segment lost 4 bases and the J segment 0 bases; nucleotides outside the gene matches: 4. The CDR3 is 17 residues long. The CDR3 here is CASSGGLAGSSYNEQFF. The CDR3 DNA follows: TGCGCCAGCAGCGGGGGACTAGCGGGGAGCTCCTACAATGAGCAGTTCTTC. The full variable domain, rest sourced from reference TRBV5-1 and TRBJ2-1, is KAGVTQTPRYLIKTRGQQVTLSCSPISGHRSVSWYQQTPGQGLQFLFEYFSETQRNKGNFPGRFSGRQFSNSRSEMNVSTLELGDSALYLCASSGGLAGSSYNEQFFGPGTRLTVL.